This TCR beta chain was captured in a study of technical replicates of blood from several donors. CDR1 is LNHDA, CDR2 SQIVND, per germline (reference sequence). J lost 7 bases, V lost 5 bases, and 8 bases had no gene match. The CDR3 contains 14 residues. Assay used: immunoSEQ multiplex PCR; TCRdb lists only in-frame clones, some missing. The sample has about 73,000 clones; roughly 90% are singletons. The sequenced sample was PBMCs. The clonotype originates from a human donor in good health. Some clones in this sample may be carry-over from other donors' samples. This rearrangement joins TRBV19 to TRBJ2-7; 10 positions agree with TRBD1. The CDR3: CASSLGQGRGEQYF. CDR3 nucleotides: TGTGCCAGTAGTCTGGGACAGGGGAGAGGGGAGCAGTACTTC.